The 7 T cell receptor beta chains given below trace back to one sample, sequenced in a study of CXCR3-negative and CXCR3-positive naive CD8 T cells. Libraries were UMI-labeled 5' RACE TRB cDNA. TCRdb reanalyzed the 5' RACE reads, giving one entry per CDR3 protein sequence and no DNA. The table counts tens of thousands of distinct CDR3 sequences; almost 0.55% lies in the top ten. Findings and caveats of the study: TRB CDR3 hydrophobicity was greater in CXCR3-positive naive cells than in CXCR3-negative naive cells.

These receptors have no identified antigens. Specimen: naive CXCR3+ CD8+ T cells from blood. Subset in this sample: CD45RO-CCR7+CD27+CD95- naive CD8+ T cells expressing CXCR3 (TNR3+). The receptor source for this set is a human donor in good health. Some clones in this sample may be carry-over from other donors' samples.

This chain joins TRBV19 and TRBJ2-1; TCRdb's assignment of TRBD2 cannot be checked, as there is no DNA. The CDR3 length is 13 residues. Looked up from germline, CDR1 is LNHDA and CDR2 is SQIVND (reference sequence). This CDR3 reads CASRISGVSEQFF.

This chain joins TRBV28 and TRBJ1-4; TCRdb calls TRBD1, which cannot be checked without DNA. The CDR3 extends over 18 amino acids. Looked up from germline, CDR1 is MDHEN and CDR2 is SYDVKM. The CDR3 spells CASNEGVQRGATNEKLFF.

The chain couples TRBV2 to TRBJ1-1; TCRdb selects TRBD1, and the lack of DNA leaves this call unchecked. This CDR3 comprises 16 residues. Germline assignment: CDR1 SNHLY and CDR2 FYNNEI. The CDR3 loop reads CASSVGPGMANTEAFF.

The chain has TRBV6-5 and TRBJ2-3. The CDR3 contains 13 residues. CDR1 and CDR2 (germline): MNHEY, SVGAGI. CDR3 in amino acids: CASSEYGADTQYF.

The rearrangement links TRBV6-5 to TRBJ2-5; TCRdb's assignment of TRBD2 cannot be checked, as there is no DNA. The CDR3 covers 16 residues. CDR1 is MNHEY and CDR2 is SVGAGI in the germline V gene. CDR3 region: CASSPLSGVYQETQYF.

The rearrangement joins TRBV20-1 to TRBJ1-4; TCRdb designates TRBD1, a call that cannot be tested without DNA. From germline, CDR1 is DFQATT and CDR2 SNEGSKA (reference sequence). CDR3 size: 13 residues. The CDR3 here is CSALTGLNEKLFF.

The V call is TRBV6-2 or TRBV6-3, the J call TRBJ2-3; absent DNA, TCRdb's TRBD2 call cannot be checked. The CDR3 sequence is 16 residues long. Germline V gene data show CDR1 as MNHEY and CDR2 as SVGEGT. The CDR3 protein is CASSYSSSGGPDTQYF.